These 3 T cell receptor beta chains were sequenced from one sample in a study of identical twins. TCRdb recomputed calls from the 5' RACE reads with MiXCR, one row per CDR3 protein. The sample records hundreds of thousands of distinct CDR3 sequences, about 8.1% being singletons. These same records also appear under a second study, on yellow fever vaccine responses in identical twins.

The sequencing input was memory (CD45RO+) T cells sorted from blood. These TCRs come from a woman younger than 30 in good health.

This clonotype was seen a few times. This chain joins TRBV10-1 and TRBJ2-7, with a weak D call TRBD1 (8 bases). The V gene's germline CDR1 is WNHNN and CDR2 SYGVQD (reference sequence). The CDR3 is 13 residues long. Trimming removed 7 bases from V and 6 bases from J, with 16 bases in between. CDR3 amino acids: CASIRQGRAEQYF. In DNA, the CDR3 is TGCGCCAGCATCCGACAGGGGAGGGCCGAGCAGTACTTC.

This clonotype came up a few times. The rearrangement links TRBV6-1 to TRBJ1-1; D uncertain. The germline V and J ends were trimmed by 5 bases and 1 base, with 14 bases remaining between them. Germline CDR1 reads MNHNS; CDR2 reads SASEGT. The CDR3 covers 15 residues. CDR3 sequence: CASSQTRVGNTEAFF. In nucleotides, the CDR3 is TGTGCCAGCAGTCAGACCCGGGTGGGGAACACTGAAGCTTTCTTT.

This clonotype was detected ten times or more. The chain is built from TRBV3-1 and TRBJ1-3; no reliable D call. Germline loops: CDR1 LGHDT, CDR2 YNNKEL (reference sequence). The V and J ends lost 0 bases and 0 bases respectively, with 3 bases between them. The CDR3 is 14 amino acids. CDR3 in amino acids: CASSQEVSGNTIYF. The CDR3 DNA is TGTGCCAGCAGCCAAGAGGTCTCTGGAAACACCATATATTTT. Based on the CDR3 plus reference TRBV3-1 and TRBJ1-3, the full variable domain is DTAVSQTPKYLVTQMGNDKSIKCEQNLGHDTMYWYKQDSKKFLKIMFSYNNKELIINETVPNRFSPKSPDKAHLNLHINSLELGDSAVYFCASSQEVSGNTIYFGEGSWLTVV.